This T cell receptor beta chain came from a study of blood T cell repertoires in COVID-19. Study details: Acute-phase and convalescent COVID-19 samples originated in the United States, Italy and Spain.

CDR1 SGHDT and CDR2 YYEEEE come from the germline V gene. V was trimmed by 0 bases and J by 4 bases, leaving 4 bases between them. This CDR3 is 12 amino acids long. Repertoires were generated with immunoSEQ multiplex PCR, while TCRdb's copy carries only in-frame clones and drops some. The sample consists of around 30,000 clones, roughly 91% of them appearing once. The chain employs TRBV5-6 and TRBJ1-1; D ambiguous. The sequence was collected from a man older than 75 with acute or convalescent COVID-19. The sample taken for sequencing was peripheral blood. The CDR3 here is CASSLGLTEAFF. The CDR3 bases are TGTGCCAGCAGCTTGGGGCTCACTGAAGCTTTCTTT.